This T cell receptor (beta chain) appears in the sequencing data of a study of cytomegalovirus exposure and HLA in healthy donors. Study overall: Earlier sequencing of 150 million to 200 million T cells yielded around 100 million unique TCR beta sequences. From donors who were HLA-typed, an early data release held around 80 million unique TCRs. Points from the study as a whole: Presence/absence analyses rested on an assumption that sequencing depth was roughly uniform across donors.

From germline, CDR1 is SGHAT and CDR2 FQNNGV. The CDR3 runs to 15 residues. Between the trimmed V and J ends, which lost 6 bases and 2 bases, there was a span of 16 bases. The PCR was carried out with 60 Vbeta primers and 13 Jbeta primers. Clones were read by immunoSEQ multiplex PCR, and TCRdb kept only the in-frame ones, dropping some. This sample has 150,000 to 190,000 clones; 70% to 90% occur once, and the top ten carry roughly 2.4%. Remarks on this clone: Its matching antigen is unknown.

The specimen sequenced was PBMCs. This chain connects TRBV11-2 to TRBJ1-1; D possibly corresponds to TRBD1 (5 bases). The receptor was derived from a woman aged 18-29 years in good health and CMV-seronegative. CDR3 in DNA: TGTGCCAGCAGATTGGCAGGGAGGTATAACACTGAAGCTTTCTTT. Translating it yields CASRLAGRYNTEAFF.